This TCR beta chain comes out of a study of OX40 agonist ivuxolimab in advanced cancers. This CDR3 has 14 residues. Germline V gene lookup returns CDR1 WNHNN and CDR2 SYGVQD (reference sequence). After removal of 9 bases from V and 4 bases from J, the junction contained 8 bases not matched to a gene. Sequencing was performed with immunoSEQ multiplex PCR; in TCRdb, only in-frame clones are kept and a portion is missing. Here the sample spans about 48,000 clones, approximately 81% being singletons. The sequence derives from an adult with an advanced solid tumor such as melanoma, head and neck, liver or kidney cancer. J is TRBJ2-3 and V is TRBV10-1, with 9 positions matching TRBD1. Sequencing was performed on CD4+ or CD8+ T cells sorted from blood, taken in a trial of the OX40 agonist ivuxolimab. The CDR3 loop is CASQRDRVSDTQYF. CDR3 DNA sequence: TGCGCCAGTCAGCGGGACAGGGTATCAGATACGCAGTATTTT.